This TCR beta chain was obtained from a study of T cell responses to AZD1222 COVID-19 vaccine. The protocol was immunoSEQ multiplex PCR, while the TCRdb copy is restricted to in-frame clones and leaves out a portion. The sample comprises approximately 93,000 clones, approximately 89% of which are singletons, and about 5.4% rests with the top ten. The CDR3 totals 14 residues. CDR1 and CDR2 from the germline V gene are LNHDA and SQIVND (reference sequence). V shed 6 bases, J shed 0 bases, and the junction held 4 bases outside the gene matches. The sample consisted of peripheral blood, taken 28 days after the second AZD1222 dose. This TCR was recovered from an adult who received the AZD1222 COVID-19 vaccine. J is TRBJ2-7 and V is TRBV19; TRBD1 agrees at 8 bases. DNA of the CDR3: TGTGCCAGTAGCGACAGGGGACTCTCCTACGAGCAGTACTTC. It translates to CASSDRGLSYEQYF.